This T cell receptor beta chain was identified in a study of blood T cell repertoires in COVID-19. Study at large: Some COVID-19 samples were acute and others convalescent; all came from the United States, Italy and Spain.

CDR3 length: 14 amino acids. V lost 5 bases and J lost 9, with 14 bases in between. Germline lookup yields CDR1 LNHDA and CDR2 SQIVND (reference sequence). This clone was detected once. Per the original methods: Reference gene primer amplification in the assay estimated nucleated cell counts. Using immunoSEQ multiplex PCR, the repertoire was profiled, and TCRdb retains in-frame clones only, with some absent. V and J calls and clone size are as listed in that table; D and trimming were resolved from the DNA. Among around 130,000 clones listed, 70% to 90% were seen once. Participants were aged about 18 to 100 years from around 24 US areas. Cohort placement rested on clinical history that participants reported themselves.

The material sequenced was PBMCs or T cells enriched from blood (not recorded which). This chain joins TRBV19 and TRBJ1-6, with D possibly matching TRBD1 (6 bases). The sequence came from a woman in her fifties or sixties with acute COVID-19. The CDR3, as DNA: TGTGCCAGTAGTCCCAGGGGTACCGGTTCACCCCTCCACTTT. It is translated as CASSPRGTGSPLHF.